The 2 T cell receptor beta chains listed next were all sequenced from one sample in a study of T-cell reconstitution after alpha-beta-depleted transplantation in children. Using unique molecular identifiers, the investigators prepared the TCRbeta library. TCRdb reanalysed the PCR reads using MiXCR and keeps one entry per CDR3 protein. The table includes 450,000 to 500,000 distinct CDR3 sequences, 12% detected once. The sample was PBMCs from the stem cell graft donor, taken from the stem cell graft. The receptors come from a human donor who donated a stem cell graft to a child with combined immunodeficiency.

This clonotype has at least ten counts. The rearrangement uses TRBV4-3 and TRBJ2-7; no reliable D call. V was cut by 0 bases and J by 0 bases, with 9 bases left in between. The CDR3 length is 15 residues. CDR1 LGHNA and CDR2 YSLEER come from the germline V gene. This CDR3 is CASSQDVGFSYEQYF. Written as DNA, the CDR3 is TGCGCCAGCAGCCAAGATGTCGGCTTCTCCTACGAGCAGTACTTC.

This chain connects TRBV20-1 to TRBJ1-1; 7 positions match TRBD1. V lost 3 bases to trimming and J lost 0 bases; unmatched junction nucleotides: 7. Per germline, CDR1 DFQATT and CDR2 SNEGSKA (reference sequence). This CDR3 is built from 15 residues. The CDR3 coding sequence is TGCAGTGCTAGTGAGGGGGCTAGGATGAACACTGAAGCTTTCTTT. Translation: CSASEGARMNTEAFF.